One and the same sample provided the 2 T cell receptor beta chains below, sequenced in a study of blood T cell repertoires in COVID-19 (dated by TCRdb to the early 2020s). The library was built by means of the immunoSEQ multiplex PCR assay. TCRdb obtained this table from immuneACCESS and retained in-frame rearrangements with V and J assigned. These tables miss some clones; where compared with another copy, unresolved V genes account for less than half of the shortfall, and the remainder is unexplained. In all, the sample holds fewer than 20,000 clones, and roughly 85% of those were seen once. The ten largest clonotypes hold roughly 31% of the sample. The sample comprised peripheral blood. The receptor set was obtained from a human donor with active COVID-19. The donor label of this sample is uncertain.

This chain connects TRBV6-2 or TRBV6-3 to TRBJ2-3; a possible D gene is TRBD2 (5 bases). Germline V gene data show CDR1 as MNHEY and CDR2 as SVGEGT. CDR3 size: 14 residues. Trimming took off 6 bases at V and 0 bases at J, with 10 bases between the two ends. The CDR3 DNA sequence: TGTGCCAGCAGCCAGCGGAAGAGCACAGATACGCAGTATTTT. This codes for CASSQRKSTDTQYF.

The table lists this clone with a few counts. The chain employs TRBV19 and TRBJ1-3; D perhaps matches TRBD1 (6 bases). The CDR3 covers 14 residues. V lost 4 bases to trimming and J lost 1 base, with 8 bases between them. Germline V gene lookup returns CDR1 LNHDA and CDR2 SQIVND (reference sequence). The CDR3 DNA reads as TGTGCCAGTAGTAGAACAGGGTCTGGAAACACCATATATTTT. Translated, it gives CASSRTGSGNTIYF.